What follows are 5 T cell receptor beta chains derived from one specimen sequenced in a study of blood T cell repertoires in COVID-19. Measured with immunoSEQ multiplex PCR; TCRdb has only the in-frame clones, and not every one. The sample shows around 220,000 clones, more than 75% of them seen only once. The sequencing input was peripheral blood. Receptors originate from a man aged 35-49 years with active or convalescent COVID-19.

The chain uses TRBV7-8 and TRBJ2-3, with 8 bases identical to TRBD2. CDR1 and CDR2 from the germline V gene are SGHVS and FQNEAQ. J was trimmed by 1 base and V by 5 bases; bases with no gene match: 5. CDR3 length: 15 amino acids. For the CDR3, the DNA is TGTGCCAGCAGCCGAGACGGGGGGGGCACAGATACGCAGTATTTT. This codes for CASSRDGGGTDTQYF.

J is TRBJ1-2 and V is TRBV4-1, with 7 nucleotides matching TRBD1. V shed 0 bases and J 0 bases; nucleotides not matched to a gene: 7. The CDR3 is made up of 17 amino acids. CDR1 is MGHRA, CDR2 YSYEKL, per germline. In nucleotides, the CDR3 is TGCGCCAGCAGCCAAGATCCAGGGGGGTCGCCTAACTATGGCTACACCTTC. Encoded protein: CASSQDPGGSPNYGYTF.

The CDR3 reads CASSFGQGSSYEQYF. The CDR3, as DNA: TGTGCCAGCAGTTTCGGACAGGGGAGTTCCTACGAGCAGTACTTC. The V call is TRBV28, the J call TRBJ2-7, with 9 bases lining up with TRBD1. Per germline, CDR1 MDHEN and CDR2 SYDVKM. The CDR3 loop spans 15 amino acids. Unmatched junction bases numbered 4, after V lost 3 bases and J lost 1 base. The variable domain in full, completed from reference TRBV28 and TRBJ2-7, reads DVKVTQSSRYLVKRTGEKVFLECVQDMDHENMFWYRQDPGLGLRLIYFSYDVKMKEKGDIPEGYSVSREKKERFSLILESASTNQTSMYLCASSFGQGSSYEQYFGPGTRLTVT.

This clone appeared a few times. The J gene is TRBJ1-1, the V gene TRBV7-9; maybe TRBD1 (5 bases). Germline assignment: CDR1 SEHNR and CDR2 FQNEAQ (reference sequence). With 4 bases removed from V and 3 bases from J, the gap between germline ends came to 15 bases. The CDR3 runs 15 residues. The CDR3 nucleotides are TGTGCCAGCAGCTGGGGACGGGGGGAATACACTGAAGCTTTCTTT. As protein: CASSWGRGEYTEAFF.

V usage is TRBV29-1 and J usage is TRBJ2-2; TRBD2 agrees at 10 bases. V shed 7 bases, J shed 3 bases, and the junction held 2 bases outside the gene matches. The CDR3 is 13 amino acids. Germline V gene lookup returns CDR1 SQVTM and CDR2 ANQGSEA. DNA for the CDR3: TGCAGCGCCCTAGCGGGAGACACCGGGGAGCTGTTTTTT. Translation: CSALAGDTGELFF.